This T cell receptor beta chain came from a study of OX40 agonist ivuxolimab in advanced cancers. About the investigation overall: Ivuxolimab was a fully human IgG2 agonistic monoclonal antibody targeting the costimulatory receptor OX40 (CD134). Intravenous ivuxolimab was administered to patients every 2 weeks at six dose levels: 0.01, 0.1, 0.3, 1.5, 3 and 10 mg/kg. Of the approximately 50 dose-escalation patients, hepatocellular carcinoma was present in about 20, melanoma in around 15, renal cell carcinoma in 9 and head and neck cancer in 9. In the dose-escalation cohort, 82.7% of patients were male, and the mean age was approximately 64 years, with a range of about 20 to 79. Prior anti-PD-1, anti-PD-L1 or anti-CTLA-4 therapy was permitted, and checkpoint inhibitors had been received by about two fifths of dose-escalation patients. Partial responses occurred in three dose-escalation patients, of whom one had hepatocellular carcinoma and two had cutaneous melanoma. Peripheral TCRbeta sequencing aimed to test whether ivuxolimab altered TCR sequence diversity and caused clonal T-cell expansion. The paper covers the monotherapy dose-escalation part of the phase I ivuxolimab trial, which included N of about 56 patients. Results and caveats for the whole study, not just this receptor: Low levels of normalized T-cell clonal expansion were also shown by some nonresponding patients. The antigen specificity of the clonally expanded peripheral T cells was not determined. In the 0.1-3.0 mg/kg groups, partial responders were among the patients with the lowest normalized peripheral clonal expansion, particularly in CD8+ T cells. After ivuxolimab, CD8+ T cells had more expanded clones than CD4+ T cells on average. At doses of 0.1 to 3.0 mg/kg, clonal expansion of both CD4+ and CD8+ blood T cells was observed from baseline to week 6.

Genomic DNA was isolated from the sorted cells so that the TCRbeta CDR3 region could be sequenced. TCRbeta CDR3 regions were sequenced using the immunoSEQ Assay. Imported from immuneACCESS, the table was reduced by TCRdb to in-frame sequences with V and J called. These copies leave out some clones; in studies compared against another copy, an unresolved V gene accounts for under half, and the cause of the remainder is not known. This sample holds approximately 89,000 clones; roughly 88% were observed only once. More than 0.6% of the sample comes from the top ten. Comments on this clone: Its antigen remains unidentified. Per-base qualities were not stored, and no clone one base away is much larger.

The CDR3 goes from the cysteine to the phenylalanine over 12 residues. Only the CDR3 region is kept as DNA, spanning 36 bases read in frame from base 1. Per the germline V gene (reference sequence), LNHDA is the CDR1 and SQIVND is the CDR2. At the junction V is shortened by 4 bases and J by 8 bases, with 11 bases in between. Patients with a history of autoimmune disease or receiving systemic immunosuppression were excluded from the trial. Peripheral blood for TCR sequencing was drawn from every dose cohort at baseline, at cycle 4 day 1 and at cycle 7 day 1. The samples were taken from a phase I, first-in-human, multicenter, open-label dose-escalation trial of ivuxolimab. Adults with locally advanced or metastatic melanoma, renal cell carcinoma, hepatocellular carcinoma or head and neck squamous cell carcinoma were enrolled in the trial. CD4+ and CD8+ T cells were sorted separately from peripheral blood before TCR sequencing.

This receptor was identified in an adult with an advanced solid tumor such as melanoma, head and neck, liver or kidney cancer. Specimen: CD4+ or CD8+ T cells sorted from blood, collected in a trial of the OX40 agonist ivuxolimab. The rearrangement combines TRBV19 with TRBJ1-1, with the identity of the D gene unclear. The CDR3 corresponds to CASSKRDQEAFF. The DNA reads as follows: TGTGCCAGTAGTAAGAGAGATCAAGAAGCTTTCTTT.